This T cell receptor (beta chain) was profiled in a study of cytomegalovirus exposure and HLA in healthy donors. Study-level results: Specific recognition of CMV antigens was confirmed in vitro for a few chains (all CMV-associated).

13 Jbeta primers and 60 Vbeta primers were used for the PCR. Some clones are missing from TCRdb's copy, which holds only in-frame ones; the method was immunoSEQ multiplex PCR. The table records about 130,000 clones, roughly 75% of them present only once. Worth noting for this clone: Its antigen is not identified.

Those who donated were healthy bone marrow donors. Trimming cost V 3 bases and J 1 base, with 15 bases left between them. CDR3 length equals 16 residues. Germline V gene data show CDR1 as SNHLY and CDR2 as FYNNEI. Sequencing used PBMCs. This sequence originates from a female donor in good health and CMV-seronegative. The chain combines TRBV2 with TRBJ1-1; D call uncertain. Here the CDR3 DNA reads TGTGCCAGCAGTGAGTTCTATCATACGAGGAACACTGAAGCTTTCTTT. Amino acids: CASSEFYHTRNTEAFF.